This T cell receptor beta chain came from a study of T cell clones after liver transplantation. Study-wide context: Pre-transplant mixed lymphocyte reactions yielded third-party-reactive TCRbeta sequences as comparators for graft-donor-reactive sequences. Study findings and constraints: In a couple of subjects, few donor cells limited the measurable donor-reactive repertoire. Graft donor-reactive T cells possibly entered the graft instead of undergoing deletion.

This clone showed up just a few times. Its specificity is unknown. Data came from immunoSEQ multiplex PCR; TCRdb stores just in-frame clones and leaves some out. In the table there are about 74,000 clones, over 70% of which are singletons. The CDR3 length is 16 residues. Germline CDR1 is KGHSH and CDR2 is LQKENI. With V trimmed by 2 bases and J by 3 bases, 5 bases remained unmatched. Unstimulated PBMCs were sorted into CD3+CD4+ and CD3+CD8+ populations. This TCR was sampled from a human donor who received a liver transplant. V and J are TRBV18 and TRBJ1-5; 9 bases fit TRBD1. Sequencing used CD4+ T cells from blood, obtained before liver transplant. The CDR3 region is CASSPGWTGDNQPQHF. The DNA for the CDR3 is TGTGCCAGCTCACCAGGATGGACAGGGGACAATCAGCCCCAGCATTTT. The variable domain in full, completed from reference TRBV18 and TRBJ1-5, reads NAGVMQNPRHLVRRRGQEARLRCSPMKGHSHVYWYRQLPEEGLKFMVYLQKENIIDESGMPKERFSAEFPKEGPSILRIQQVVRGDSAAYFCASSPGWTGDNQPQHFGDGTRLSIL.